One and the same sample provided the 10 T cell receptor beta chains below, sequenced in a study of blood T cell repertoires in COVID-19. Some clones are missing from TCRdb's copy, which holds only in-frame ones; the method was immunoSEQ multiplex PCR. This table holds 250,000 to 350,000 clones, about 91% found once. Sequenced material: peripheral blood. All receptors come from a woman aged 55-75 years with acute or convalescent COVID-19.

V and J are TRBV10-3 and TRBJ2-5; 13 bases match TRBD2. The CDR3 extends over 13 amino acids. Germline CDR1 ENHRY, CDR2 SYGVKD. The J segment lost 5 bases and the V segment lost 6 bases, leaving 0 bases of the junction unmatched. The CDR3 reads CAIRGLAGETQYF. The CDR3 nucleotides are TGTGCCATCAGGGGACTAGCGGGGGAGACCCAGTACTTC.

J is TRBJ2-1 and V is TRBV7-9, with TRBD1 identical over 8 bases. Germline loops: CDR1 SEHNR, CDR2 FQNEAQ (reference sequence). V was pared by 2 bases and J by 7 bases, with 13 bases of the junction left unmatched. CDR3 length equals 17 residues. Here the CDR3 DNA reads TGTGCCAGCAGCTTACCGAGAACGGACAGGGACGGGAATGAGCAGTTCTTC. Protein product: CASSLPRTDRDGNEQFF.

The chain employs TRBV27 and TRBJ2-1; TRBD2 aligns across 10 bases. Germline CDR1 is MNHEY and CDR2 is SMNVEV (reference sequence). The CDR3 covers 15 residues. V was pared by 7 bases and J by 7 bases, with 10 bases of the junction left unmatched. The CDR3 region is CASNSLAGVLNEQFF. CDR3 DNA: TGTGCCAGCAACTCTCTAGCGGGAGTGCTGAATGAGCAGTTCTTC.

DNA for the CDR3: TGTGCCACCAGTGAACTAGCGGGAGGAGCCCAGTACTTC. Encoded protein: CATSELAGGAQYF. The chain recombines TRBV24-1 with TRBJ2-5; 12 bases map to TRBD2. The V gene end was trimmed by 4 bases and the J gene end by 9 bases; junction bases not matched to a gene: 2. CDR3 length equals 13 residues. The germline gives CDR1 KGHDR, CDR2 SFDVKD.

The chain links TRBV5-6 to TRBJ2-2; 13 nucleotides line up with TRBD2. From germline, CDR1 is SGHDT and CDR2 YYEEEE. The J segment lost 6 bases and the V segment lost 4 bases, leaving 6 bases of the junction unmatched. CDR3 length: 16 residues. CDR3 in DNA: TGTGCCAGCAGCCAACCCGGACTAGCGGGAGCCGGGGAGCTGTTTTTT. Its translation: CASSQPGLAGAGELFF.

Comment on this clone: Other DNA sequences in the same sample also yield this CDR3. Here the CDR3 DNA reads TGTGCCAGCAGCCCGGGACAGGGGGGGCAGCCCCAGCATTTT. Encoded protein: CASSPGQGGQPQHF. This chain connects TRBV11-2 to TRBJ1-5, with 11 bases matching TRBD1. The CDR3 sequence is 14 residues long. Germline V gives CDR1 SGHAT, CDR2 FQNNGV. The J segment lost 7 bases and the V segment lost 5 bases, leaving 4 bases of the junction unmatched.

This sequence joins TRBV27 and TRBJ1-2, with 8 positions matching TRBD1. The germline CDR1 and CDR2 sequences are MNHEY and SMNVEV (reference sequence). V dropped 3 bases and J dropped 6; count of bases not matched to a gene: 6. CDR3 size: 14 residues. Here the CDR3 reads CASSFITGGDGYTF. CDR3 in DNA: TGTGCCAGCAGTTTCATAACAGGGGGGGATGGCTACACCTTC.

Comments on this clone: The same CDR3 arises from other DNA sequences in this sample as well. This CDR3 reads CASSPQGYEQYF. The CDR3 nucleotides are TGCGCCAGCAGCCCCCAGGGGTACGAGCAGTACTTC. This chain links TRBV5-1 with TRBJ2-7; perhaps TRBD1 as D (6 bases). This CDR3 region has 12 residues. Per germline, CDR1 SGHRS and CDR2 YFSETQ. Trimming left V 4 bases short and J 4 bases short, with 9 bases between.

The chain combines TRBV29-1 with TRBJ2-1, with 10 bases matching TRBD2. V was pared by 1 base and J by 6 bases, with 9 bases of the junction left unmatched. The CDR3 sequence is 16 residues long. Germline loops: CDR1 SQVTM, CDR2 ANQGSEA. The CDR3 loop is CSVEVPLAGDSNEQFF. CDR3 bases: TGCAGCGTTGAAGTACCTCTAGCGGGAGATAGCAATGAGCAGTTCTTC.

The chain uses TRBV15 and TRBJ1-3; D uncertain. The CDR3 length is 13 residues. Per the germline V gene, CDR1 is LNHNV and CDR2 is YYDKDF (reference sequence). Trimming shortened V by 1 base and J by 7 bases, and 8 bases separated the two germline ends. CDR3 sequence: CATSRVLENTIYF. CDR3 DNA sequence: TGTGCCACCAGCAGAGTACTCGAGAACACCATATATTTT.